The next 20 T cell receptor beta chains were all read from a single sample in a study of cytomegalovirus exposure and HLA in healthy donors. 13 Jbeta primers and 60 Vbeta primers were used for the PCR. The protocol was immunoSEQ multiplex PCR, while the TCRdb copy is restricted to in-frame clones and leaves out a portion. This repertoire shows about 240,000 clones, just under 80% found once; its top ten account for more than 0.45%. Sequences were obtained from PBMCs. These receptors were collected from a boy between 10 and 17 years old in good health and CMV-seronegative.

This CDR3 is CASSFFYLGVAGVSNEQFF. In DNA form, the CDR3 reads TGTGCCAGCAGCTTTTTTTATCTGGGTGTAGCGGGAGTATCCAATGAGCAGTTCTTC. This rearrangement joins TRBV7-2 to TRBJ2-1; 9 nucleotides agree with TRBD2. V dropped 3 bases and J dropped 6; count of bases not matched to a gene: 18. The germline CDR1 and CDR2 sequences are SGHTA and FQGNSA. This CDR3 spans 19 amino acids.

V usage is TRBV7-9 and J usage is TRBJ2-5; 8 bases align to TRBD1. Germline V gene data show CDR1 as SEHNR and CDR2 as FQNEAQ (reference sequence). V was pared by 5 bases and J by 5 bases, with 7 bases of the junction left unmatched. The CDR3 loop spans 14 amino acids. In DNA form, the CDR3 reads TGTGCCAGCAGCCAGGGACAGGTTAGGGAGACCCAGTACTTC. Its translation is CASSQGQVRETQYF.

This clone occurred a few times. The rearrangement uses TRBV30 and TRBJ1-6; 11 bases align to TRBD1. Germline-derived CDR1 and CDR2 are GTSNPN and SVGIG (reference sequence). Losses at the gene ends were 0 bases for V and 6 bases for J; bases not matched to a gene: 7. This CDR3 spans 17 amino acids. The DNA of the CDR3 is TGTGCCTGGAGTGTGGGGCGGACAGGGGGCTCTAATTCACCCCTCCACTTT. This sequence encodes CAWSVGRTGGSNSPLHF.

Only one count was recorded for this clone. The chain recombines TRBV28 with TRBJ1-5; 9 bases are shared with TRBD1. Trimming removed 5 bases from V and 7 bases from J; junction bases left unmatched: 12. The CDR3 is 16 amino acids. The germline V gene encodes CDR1 MDHEN and CDR2 SYDVKM. CDR3 region: CASSKRPGQGRQPQHF. As DNA, the CDR3 is TGTGCCAGCAGTAAACGCCCGGGACAGGGACGACAGCCCCAGCATTTT.

The chain has TRBV5-4 and TRBJ2-1; TRBD2 matches at 7 bases. Per the germline V gene, CDR1 is SGHNT and CDR2 is YYREEE (reference sequence). V was pared by 0 bases and J by 4 bases, with 7 bases of the junction left unmatched. This CDR3 spans 16 amino acids. This CDR3 is CASSLVASGAYNEQFF. CDR3 DNA: TGTGCCAGCAGCTTGGTGGCTAGCGGAGCATACAATGAGCAGTTCTTC.

The rearrangement links TRBV2 to TRBJ1-5, with 7 positions matching TRBD1. This CDR3 has 16 amino acids. Germline V CDR1 and CDR2: SNHLY, FYNNEI. Trimming cost V 4 bases and J 3 bases; bases outside gene matches: 9. Written as DNA, the CDR3 is TGTGCCAGCAGTGGCCGTGGGGGACAGAACAATCAGCCCCAGCATTTT. Its translation is CASSGRGGQNNQPQHF.

This clone occurred a few times. This chain's CDR3 is CASRRDDRLGNTIYF. CDR3 bases: TGTGCCAGTCGGCGTGATGACAGGCTTGGAAACACCATATATTTT. V usage is TRBV19 and J usage is TRBJ1-3, with TRBD1 as a possible D gene (6 bases). This CDR3 is built from 15 residues. In germline, CDR1 is LNHDA, CDR2 SQIVND (reference sequence). V lost 8 bases and J 3 bases, leaving 17 bases between the germline ends. The full variable domain, in which reference TRBV19 and TRBJ1-3 provide the parts outside the CDR3, is DGGITQSPKYLFRKEGQNVTLSCEQNLNHDAMYWYRQDPGQGLRLIYYSQIVNDFQKGDIAEGYSVSREKKESFPLTVTSAQKNPTAFYLCASRRDDRLGNTIYFGEGSWLTVV.

The chain couples TRBV11-2 to TRBJ2-7, with D maybe TRBD1 (6 bases). Germline assignment: CDR1 SGHAT and CDR2 FQNNGV. Between the trimmed V and J ends, which lost 5 bases and 1 base, there was a span of 12 bases. The CDR3 consists of 14 residues. In DNA, the CDR3 is TGTGCCAGCAGCCCCTCCGGACAGTCCTACGAGCAGTACTTC. Its protein product is CASSPSGQSYEQYF.

This chain connects TRBV4-1 to TRBJ1-1; TRBD1 matches at 7 bases. Germline CDR1 MGHRA, CDR2 YSYEKL. Unmatched junction bases numbered 5, after V lost 4 bases and J lost 0 bases. The CDR3 runs 15 residues. The CDR3 is CASSRVQGLNTEAFF. In DNA form, the CDR3 reads TGCGCCAGCAGCCGAGTACAGGGGTTGAACACTGAAGCTTTCTTT.

This chain uses TRBV4-2 with TRBJ1-2; D is uncertain. This CDR3 region has 11 residues. V was pared by 1 base and J by 6 bases, with 3 bases between. CDR1 is LGHNA and CDR2 is YNFKEQ in the germline V gene. Here the CDR3 DNA reads TGTGCCAGCAGCCAAGTAAATGGCTACACCTTC. Translating gives CASSQVNGYTF.

This chain uses TRBV5-6 with TRBJ1-5, with 8 bases aligning to TRBD1. Germline V gives CDR1 SGHDT, CDR2 YYEEEE. J gave up 5 bases and V 7 bases, and 11 bases lay outside the gene matches. The CDR3 runs 15 residues. CDR3 coding DNA: TGTGCCAGCCACCGACAGGGGCTTGGGGATCAGCCCCAGCATTTT. The encoded protein is CASHRQGLGDQPQHF.

This chain links TRBV5-1 with TRBJ1-1; D is uncertain. V lost 4 bases and J lost 3, with 13 bases in between. Germline-derived CDR1 and CDR2 are SGHRS and YFSETQ. This CDR3 region has 14 residues. This CDR3 is CASSQVVRDTEAFF. The DNA of the CDR3 is TGCGCCAGCAGCCAGGTCGTGAGGGACACTGAAGCTTTCTTT.

The chain employs TRBV7-9 and TRBJ1-3, with 10 bases that match TRBD1. There are 18 residues in the CDR3. In germline, CDR1 is SEHNR, CDR2 FQNEAQ (reference sequence). The ends lost 2 bases at V and 4 bases at J; junction bases unmatched: 11. CDR3 sequence reads: CASSLSPGTGDGGNTIYF. Here the CDR3 DNA reads TGTGCCAGCAGCTTATCCCCCGGGACAGGGGACGGGGGAAACACCATATATTTT.

The V and J genes are TRBV6-5 and TRBJ2-7; 7 bases line up with TRBD1. J was trimmed by 0 bases and V by 2 bases; bases with no gene match: 7. The CDR3 spans 16 residues. Germline CDR1 and CDR2: MNHEY and SVGAGI. CDR3 amino acids: CASSYTGVTHSYEQYF. The CDR3 DNA reads as TGTGCCAGCAGTTACACAGGGGTAACTCACTCCTACGAGCAGTACTTC.

The chain recombines TRBV6-1 with TRBJ1-2; 11 bases align to TRBD1. V shed 7 bases, J shed 2 bases, and the junction held 6 bases outside the gene matches. The germline gives CDR1 MNHNS, CDR2 SASEGT. The CDR3 is made up of 15 amino acids. Here the CDR3 DNA reads TGTGCCAGCACTCCGGACAGGGGGCGGAACTATGGCTACACCTTC. Translated: CASTPDRGRNYGYTF.

This chain uses TRBV11-3 with TRBJ2-5; 8 nucleotides line up with TRBD2. The V and J ends lost 5 bases and 9 bases, in that order; junction bases with no gene match: 8. Germline CDR1 SGHNT, CDR2 YENEEA. This CDR3 has 13 amino acids. CDR3 residues: CASSGGPGGAQYF. CDR3 nucleotides: TGTGCCAGCAGCGGGGGGCCGGGGGGGGCCCAGTACTTC.

V is TRBV5-4 and J is TRBJ2-5; 7 bases line up with TRBD2. Trimming took 4 bases from V and 5 from J; bases not matched to a gene: 14. CDR1 SGHNT and CDR2 YYREEE come from the germline V gene (reference sequence). The CDR3 extends over 16 amino acids. For the CDR3, the DNA is TGTGCCAGCAGCATACCCCATGGGGGGGGAGCGGAGACCCAGTACTTC. Translation: CASSIPHGGGAETQYF.

V and J are TRBV10-3 and TRBJ1-2, with a tentative D call TRBD1 (6 bases). Germline CDR1 and CDR2: ENHRY and SYGVKD. This CDR3 is built from 13 residues. Between the trimmed V and J ends, which lost 0 bases and 12 bases, there was a span of 14 bases. The CDR3 nucleotides read TGTGCCATCAGTGAGTCCGGTGGGGGGGCCAACACCTTC. It is translated as CAISESGGGANTF.

This chain uses TRBV14 with TRBJ1-1, with 7 bases fitting TRBD1. This CDR3 contains 15 residues. CDR1 is SGHDN and CDR2 is FVKESK in the germline V gene. After removal of 4 bases from V and 2 bases from J, the junction contained 7 bases not matched to a gene. The DNA of the CDR3 is TGTGCCAGCAGCCTCCGGGACAGTCATAACACTGAAGCTTTCTTT. Amino acid sequence: CASSLRDSHNTEAFF.

The count of this clone is one. This sample includes further DNA sequences coding for the same CDR3. The chain combines TRBV9 with TRBJ1-5; the D gene is possibly TRBD1 (5 bases). The V gene's germline CDR1 is SGDLS and CDR2 YYNGEE. The CDR3 loop spans 14 amino acids. The V gene lost 0 bases and the J gene lost 4 bases, with 8 bases spanning the gap. CDR3 nucleotide sequence: TGTGCCAGCAGCGTAGGTGGGGGGAATCAGCCCCAGCATTTT. This codes for CASSVGGGNQPQHF.